Listed here are 24 T cell receptor beta chains from one sample, sequenced in a study of early T cells in non-severe SARS-CoV-2 infection. Each CDR3 protein is one row after TCRdb ran MiXCR on the 5' RACE reads. The sample has tens of thousands of distinct CDR3 sequences, roughly 10% seen once. The sequences come from whole blood, collected at baseline. These receptors originate from an adult who was a healthcare worker with PCR-confirmed SARS-CoV-2 infection or an uninfected control (not recorded which).

In its sample, this clonotype was seen many times. The genes are TRBV29-1 and TRBJ2-2; TRBD1 agrees at 7 bases. Unmatched junction bases numbered 5, after V lost 6 bases and J lost 4 bases. The CDR3 sequence is 13 residues long. CDR1 is SQVTM, CDR2 ANQGSEA, per germline. Written as DNA, the CDR3 is TGCAGCGTCTACACAGGGGCCACCGGGGAGCTGTTTTTT. It codes for CSVYTGATGELFF.

This clonotype was detected only a few times. This sequence joins TRBV6-2 or TRBV6-3 and TRBJ2-2; D gene uncertain. The ends were cut back, 6 bases at V and 4 bases at J, with 9 bases in the middle. Germline V gives CDR1 MNHEY, CDR2 SVGEGT. The CDR3 runs to 13 residues. CDR3 region: CASRGYGTGELFF. As DNA, the CDR3 is TGTGCCAGCAGGGGCTACGGCACCGGGGAGCTGTTTTTT.

This clonotype was counted a few times. The chain carries TRBV12-3 or TRBV12-4 and TRBJ1-2, with D perhaps TRBD1 (5 bases). Trimming took 0 bases from V and 4 from J, leaving 12 bases between them. This CDR3 contains 15 residues. The CDR3 is CASSLAVDRPYGYTF. CDR3 coding DNA: TGTGCCAGCAGTTTAGCCGTCGACAGACCCTATGGCTACACCTTC.

This clonotype was seen only a few times. CDR3 coding DNA: TGCGCCAGCAGCTTGGACCAGCCAGGGGCCTACGAGCAGTACTTC. Translated: CASSLDQPGAYEQYF. The V and J genes are TRBV5-1 and TRBJ2-7, with D possibly matching TRBD1 (6 bases). CDR1 and CDR2 from the germline V gene are SGHRS and YFSETQ. The CDR3 runs 15 residues. V was clipped by 0 bases and J by 2 bases, with 12 bases between them.

This clonotype appeared a few times. Here the CDR3 reads CASSEGRDRAGYTF. CDR3 nucleotide sequence: TGTGCCAGCAGTGAAGGGCGGGACAGGGCTGGCTACACCTTC. The J gene is TRBJ1-2, the V gene TRBV2, with TRBD1 matching 9 bases. Germline CDR1 is SNHLY and CDR2 is FYNNEI. CDR3 length equals 14 residues. With V trimmed by 1 base and J by 7 bases, 4 bases remained unmatched.

This clonotype was counted many times. The rearrangement joins TRBV11-2 to TRBJ1-2; D might be TRBD1 (5 bases). The CDR3 is made up of 15 amino acids. Germline-derived CDR1 and CDR2 are SGHAT and FQNNGV. The V and J ends lost 0 bases and 5 bases respectively, with 13 bases between them. The chain's CDR3 is CASSLDLDGGYGYTF. The CDR3 DNA follows: TGTGCCAGCAGCTTAGATCTGGATGGGGGATATGGCTACACCTTC.

This clonotype occurred many times. J is TRBJ1-5 and V is TRBV7-8, with D hard to call. The CDR3 totals 16 residues. Germline V gene sequence: CDR1 SGHVS, CDR2 FQNEAQ. Trimming pared 2 bases from V and 0 bases from J, leaving 11 bases between. Written as DNA, the CDR3 is TGTGCCAGCAGCTTACTTGCCAGACATAGCAATCAGCCCCAGCATTTT. Amino acids: CASSLLARHSNQPQHF.

The sample holds many counts of this clonotype. This rearrangement joins TRBV11-3 to TRBJ2-3; TRBD1 is a possible D gene (5 bases). Deletions cut 5 bases from V and 5 bases from J, with 14 bases between. Germline V lookup: CDR1 SGHNT, CDR2 YENEEA. CDR3 length: 14 amino acids. In DNA, the CDR3 is TGTGCCAGCAGCCCGTCCGGTAGGGGAGATACGCAGTATTTT. Encoded protein: CASSPSGRGDTQYF. The full variable domain, with the rest looked up from reference TRBV11-3 and TRBJ2-3, is EAGVVQSPRYKIIEKKQPVAFWCNPISGHNTLYWYLQNLGQGPELLIRYENEEAVDDSQLPKDRFSAERLKGVDSTLKIQPAELGDSAVYLCASSPSGRGDTQYFGPGTRLTVL.

This clonotype was recorded a few times. Here the CDR3 DNA reads TGTGCCAGCAGTCTTCGACTAGCGGGGGGGCCGGTGGCAGATACGCAGTATTTT. Its translation: CASSLRLAGGPVADTQYF. This chain joins TRBV12-3 or TRBV12-4 and TRBJ2-3; 14 bases align to TRBD2. There are 18 residues in the CDR3. Trimming removed 5 bases from V and 4 bases from J; junction bases left unmatched: 11.

A few counts support this clonotype. The rearrangement links TRBV12-3 or TRBV12-4 to TRBJ1-1; 8 bases are a match to TRBD1. This CDR3 has 13 residues. Trimming at V came to 5 bases and at J to 1 base, leaving 0 bases not matched to a gene. DNA of the CDR3: TGTGCCAGCAGTCAGGGGGCGAACACTGAAGCTTTCTTT. This sequence encodes CASSQGANTEAFF.

This clonotype was counted only a few times. The chain combines TRBV12-3 or TRBV12-4 with TRBJ2-7, with D tentatively TRBD1 (5 bases). Trimming removed 5 bases at V and 5 bases at J, with 19 bases between. The CDR3 is made up of 15 amino acids. The CDR3 DNA sequence: TGTGCCAGCAGTACCCTAGGGGCCACGCCCCACGAGCAGTACTTC. Translating it yields CASSTLGATPHEQYF.

DNA of the CDR3: TGTGCCAGCAGCGGGGGACTCCTGAACACTGAAGCTTTCTTT. Its translation: CASSGGLLNTEAFF. J is TRBJ1-1 and V is TRBV7-9; possible D gene TRBD1, 5 bases. Deletions cut 5 bases from V and 0 bases from J, with 10 bases between. Per germline, CDR1 SEHNR and CDR2 FQNEAQ (reference sequence). The CDR3 is made up of 14 amino acids. The whole variable domain, filled in from reference TRBV7-9 and TRBJ1-1, reads DTGVSQNPRHKITKRGQNVTFRCDPISEHNRLYWYRQTLGQGPEFLTYFQNEAQLEKSRLLSDRFSAERPKGSFSTLEIQRTEQGDSAMYLCASSGGLLNTEAFFGQGTRLTVV.

A remark on this clonotype: The CDR3 does not end in the conserved phenylalanine or tryptophan, so this is likely a read error. This chain uses TRBV3-1 with TRBJ1-2; 7 bases agree with TRBD1. V shed 1 base and J 4 bases; nucleotides not matched to a gene: 9. The germline V gene encodes CDR1 LGHDT and CDR2 YNNKEL (reference sequence). The CDR3 sequence is 16 residues long. CDR3 DNA: TGTGCCAGCAGCCAAGGGGCACAGGGGATCTTCTATGGCTACACCCTC. Protein product: CASSQGAQGIFYGYTL.

The rearrangement joins TRBV7-9 to TRBJ2-3; either TRBD1 or TRBD2 may fit D (7 bases each). From germline, CDR1 is SEHNR and CDR2 FQNEAQ (reference sequence). This CDR3 is 16 amino acids long. Trimming left V 2 bases short and J 4 bases short, with 16 bases between. Here the CDR3 reads CASSLPQGRDADTQYF. The CDR3, as DNA: TGTGCCAGCAGCTTACCACAGGGGAGGGACGCAGATACGCAGTATTTT.

The rearrangement links TRBV7-9 to TRBJ1-2; D may be TRBD1 (5 bases). CDR3 length: 14 residues. Trimming stripped 5 bases from V and 2 bases from J, with 12 bases between. Germline assignment: CDR1 SEHNR and CDR2 FQNEAQ (reference sequence). This chain's CDR3 is CASSPVQGNYGYTF. The CDR3, as DNA: TGTGCCAGCAGCCCCGTGCAGGGCAACTATGGCTACACCTTC.

This clonotype appeared many times. The chain joins TRBV29-1 to TRBJ2-7; no clear D gene. The CDR3 has 13 amino acids. The germline gives CDR1 SQVTM, CDR2 ANQGSEA. V was clipped by 0 bases and J by 3 bases, with 9 bases between them. The CDR3 nucleotides read TGCAGCGTTGAAGATCCTGGTAGCTACGAGCAGTACTTC. Translated: CSVEDPGSYEQYF.

J is TRBJ2-5 and V is TRBV20-1, with 12 bases aligning to TRBD2. The CDR3 runs to 15 residues. Germline CDR1 reads DFQATT; CDR2 reads SNEGSKA (reference sequence). V dropped 2 bases and J dropped 4; count of bases not matched to a gene: 5. DNA of the CDR3: TGCAGTGCTAGACTAGCGGGGGGGCTGGGAGAGACCCAGTACTTC. Its translation: CSARLAGGLGETQYF.

There are many counts of this clonotype. The CDR3 DNA reads TGTGCCAGTAGTCTTGCGACAGGACAACAAGAGACCCAGTACTTC. Encoded protein: CASSLATGQQETQYF. The chain is built from TRBV19 and TRBJ2-5, with D maybe TRBD1 (6 bases). The CDR3 is 15 residues long. V lost 5 bases and J 2 bases, leaving 15 bases between the germline ends. Germline CDR1 and CDR2: LNHDA and SQIVND (reference sequence).

This clonotype was seen a few times. The rearrangement joins TRBV19 to TRBJ1-2; 9 bases map to TRBD1. The CDR3 runs 12 residues. Germline V gives CDR1 LNHDA, CDR2 SQIVND (reference sequence). Trimming cost V 9 bases and J 10 bases; bases outside gene matches: 9. Written as DNA, the CDR3 is TGTGCCAGCAAGAGGGACAGGGCACCCTACACCTTC. It encodes CASKRDRAPYTF.

This clonotype is termed medium-sized. This chain links TRBV9 with TRBJ2-3, with 9 nucleotides matching TRBD2. This CDR3 has 14 residues. The V gene's germline CDR1 is SGDLS and CDR2 YYNGEE. V was clipped by 7 bases and J by 0 bases; unmatched bases: 3. The CDR3 coding sequence is TGTGCCAGCGGCGGGGGGGCAAGCACAGATACGCAGTATTTT. This sequence encodes CASGGGASTDTQYF.

This clonotype was counted between two and nine times. V usage is TRBV24-1 and J usage is TRBJ1-2; no clear D gene. Looked up from germline, CDR1 is KGHDR and CDR2 is SFDVKD. The CDR3 consists of 12 residues. V shed 9 bases and J shed 6 bases, with 13 bases lying between them. The CDR3 nucleotides are TGTGCCACCCCGCGTCGGCCGGATGGCTACACCTTC. This sequence encodes CATPRRPDGYTF.

V and J are TRBV9 and TRBJ1-6; 7 nucleotides align to TRBD1. This CDR3 is built from 16 residues. Germline CDR1 is SGDLS and CDR2 is YYNGEE. With 7 bases clipped from V and 7 bases from J, the junction kept 14 bases outside the gene matches. DNA for the CDR3: TGTGCCAGCTCTACCCCCAGGACAGGCCTAAATTCACCCCTCCACTTT. Protein sequence: CASSTPRTGLNSPLHF.

V usage is TRBV6-5 and J usage is TRBJ2-1, with 9 bases fitting TRBD2. The J segment lost 8 bases and the V segment lost 4 bases, leaving 9 bases of the junction unmatched. CDR1 is MNHEY, CDR2 SVGAGI, per germline. The CDR3 length is 15 residues. The CDR3 coding sequence is TGTGCCAGCAGTTCCTCTGGCGGGGGGGCGTATGAGCAGTTCTTC. Translation: CASSSSGGGAYEQFF.

This clonotype was seen only a few times. This chain uses TRBV5-1 with TRBJ2-1, with TRBD2 identical over 8 bases. J was trimmed by 2 bases and V by 3 bases; bases with no gene match: 7. This CDR3 spans 16 amino acids. Germline V gene sequence: CDR1 SGHRS, CDR2 YFSETQ. This CDR3 reads CASSSTSGNPYNEQFF. The CDR3 DNA follows: TGCGCCAGCAGCTCCACTAGCGGTAACCCCTACAATGAGCAGTTCTTC.